Following are 28 T cell receptor beta chains from one sample sequenced in a study of T cell responses to AZD1222 COVID-19 vaccine. Libraries were prepared by immunoSEQ multiplex PCR; TCRdb keeps only in-frame clonotypes and omits some of them. The table shows 110,000 to 150,000 clones, with approximately 90% occurring only once. This specimen was peripheral blood, taken on day 0 of AZD1222 vaccination. These receptors all stem from an adult in good health.

The chain links TRBV7-8 to TRBJ2-7, with D perhaps TRBD1 or TRBD2 (5 bases each). Deletions cut 1 base from V and 5 bases from J, with 12 bases between. Germline CDR1 SGHVS, CDR2 FQNEAQ. The CDR3 runs to 14 residues. CDR3 bases: TGTGCCAGCAGCTTAGAGGGACCCCGGCACGAGCAGTACTTC. Protein sequence: CASSLEGPRHEQYF.

J is TRBJ1-5 and V is TRBV3-1 (or the pseudogene TRBV3-2); D unclear. The CDR3 has 14 residues. The germline CDR1 and CDR2 sequences are LGHDT and YNNKEL (reference sequence). Trimming removed 0 bases from V and 5 bases from J, with 8 bases in between. The CDR3 region is CASSQDVSDQPQHF. The CDR3 bases are TGTGCCAGCAGCCAAGATGTTTCGGATCAGCCCCAGCATTTT.

This clone was recorded only once. This chain connects TRBV5-1 to TRBJ2-7, with 7 bases fitting TRBD2. The ends lost 1 base at V and 5 bases at J; junction bases unmatched: 9. The germline gives CDR1 SGHRS, CDR2 YFSETQ. The CDR3 spans 15 residues. The CDR3 coding sequence is TGCGCCAGCAGCTTGTCTGGCGGGAGCTCGCACGAGCAGTACTTC. The encoded protein is CASSLSGGSSHEQYF.

The rearrangement joins TRBV6-5 to TRBJ2-2; 8 positions match TRBD1. V was clipped by 6 bases and J by 8 bases; unmatched bases: 8. This CDR3 region has 14 residues. CDR1 and CDR2 (germline): MNHEY, SVGAGI. CDR3 loop: CASSLDRGPGELFF. In nucleotides, the CDR3 is TGTGCCAGCAGCCTAGACAGGGGACCGGGGGAGCTGTTTTTT.

The rearrangement joins TRBV6-5 to TRBJ2-1, with 8 bases matching TRBD2. The germline CDR1 and CDR2 sequences are MNHEY and SVGAGI. The CDR3 loop spans 14 amino acids. The junction had 4 bases not matched to a gene; V was cut back by 3 bases and J by 6 bases. The chain's CDR3 is CASSYSGTGNEQFF. CDR3 coding DNA: TGTGCCAGCAGTTATAGCGGGACTGGCAATGAGCAGTTCTTC.

The chain combines TRBV9 with TRBJ2-7, with D possibly TRBD2 on 6 matching bases. Germline CDR1 and CDR2: SGDLS and YYNGEE. Trimming took off 0 bases at V and 1 base at J, with 14 bases between the two ends. CDR3 size: 16 residues. The CDR3 nucleotides read TGTGCCAGCAGCGTAGTGGTGGGAGGCTTTTCCTACGAGCAGTACTTC. It translates to CASSVVVGGFSYEQYF.

The chain carries TRBV19 and TRBJ1-2, with D unclear. The CDR3 contains 15 residues. Germline V gives CDR1 LNHDA, CDR2 SQIVND (reference sequence). The V end lost 6 bases, the J end lost 0 bases, and 14 bases lay between the germline ends. CDR3 residues: CASSRDDSANYGYTF. In nucleotides, the CDR3 is TGTGCCAGTAGCCGCGACGACTCCGCTAACTATGGCTACACCTTC.

J is TRBJ1-1 and V is TRBV20-1; weak D call: TRBD1 (5 bases). The V gene's germline CDR1 is DFQATT and CDR2 SNEGSKA (reference sequence). The V end lost 6 bases, the J end lost 2 bases, and 19 bases lay between the germline ends. The CDR3 totals 15 residues. CDR3 nucleotide sequence: TGCAGTGCGAGTCCAAACACCAGGGTTAACACTGAAGCTTTCTTT. Translated, it gives CSASPNTRVNTEAFF.

The chain has TRBV6-2 or TRBV6-3 and TRBJ2-7; the D is unclear. V was clipped by 4 bases and J by 3 bases, with 4 bases between them. CDR1 and CDR2 from the germline V gene are MNHEY and SVGEGT. The CDR3 totals 11 residues. DNA for the CDR3: TGTGCCAGCAGTTGGGACTACGAGCAGTACTTC. Translated, it gives CASSWDYEQYF.

This clone was observed a single time. CDR3 in DNA: TGTGCCAGCAGTCTCCCGGTGGGGGGATACGAGCAGTTCTTC. Its translation: CASSLPVGGYEQFF. The chain joins TRBV28 to TRBJ2-1; possibly TRBD2 for D (6 bases). The CDR3 has 14 amino acids. From germline, CDR1 is MDHEN and CDR2 SYDVKM. Deletions cut 5 bases from V and 10 bases from J, with 18 bases between.

The V and J genes are TRBV10-1 and TRBJ2-7, with D unclear. Germline loops: CDR1 WNHNN, CDR2 SYGVQD (reference sequence). V gave up 2 bases and J gave up 0 bases, with 8 bases separating them. This CDR3 is 14 amino acids long. The chain's CDR3 is CASSENAFSYEQYF. Written as DNA, the CDR3 is TGCGCCAGCAGTGAGAACGCCTTCTCCTACGAGCAGTACTTC.

V is TRBV7-2 and J is TRBJ2-2, with TRBD1 matching 9 bases. The CDR3 contains 15 residues. The germline CDR1 and CDR2 sequences are SGHTA and FQGNSA. V lost 5 bases, J lost 3 bases, and 4 bases stayed unmatched. The CDR3 nucleotides are TGTGCCAGCAGCGGAACAGGGGGCCACACCGGGGAGCTGTTTTTT. The encoded protein is CASSGTGGHTGELFF.

The V call is TRBV28, the J call TRBJ2-5; no definite D call. Trimming cost V 2 bases and J 4 bases, with 17 bases left between them. This CDR3 contains 16 residues. Germline V gives CDR1 MDHEN, CDR2 SYDVKM. The CDR3: CASSLTRPGKTETQYF. The DNA for the CDR3 is TGTGCCAGCAGTTTAACGCGCCCGGGTAAAACAGAGACCCAGTACTTC.

The J gene is TRBJ1-2, the V gene TRBV12-3 or TRBV12-4; D gene ambiguous. Trimming removed 3 bases at V and 0 bases at J, with 5 bases between. This CDR3 region has 13 residues. The CDR3 DNA sequence: TGTGCCAGCAGTTTGCAGGCTAACTATGGCTACACCTTC. It codes for CASSLQANYGYTF.

This chain joins TRBV19 and TRBJ2-5; weak D call: TRBD1 (5 bases). The V gene's germline CDR1 is LNHDA and CDR2 SQIVND (reference sequence). Trimming removed 0 bases from V and 5 bases from J, with 10 bases in between. The CDR3 runs to 14 residues. CDR3 loop: CASSIEGVGETQYF. Written as DNA, the CDR3 is TGTGCCAGTAGTATAGAAGGGGTGGGGGAGACCCAGTACTTC. The whole variable domain, remainder taken from reference TRBV19 and TRBJ2-5, is DGGITQSPKYLFRKEGQNVTLSCEQNLNHDAMYWYRQDPGQGLRLIYYSQIVNDFQKGDIAEGYSVSREKKESFPLTVTSAQKNPTAFYLCASSIEGVGETQYFGPGTRLLVL.

Of note for this clone: Other DNA sequences of this sample code for an identical CDR3. The genes are TRBV6-1 and TRBJ2-7; D remains ambiguous. The V end was cut by 3 bases, the J end by 4 bases, with 1 base between. The CDR3 contains 10 residues. Germline V gives CDR1 MNHNS, CDR2 SASEGT. CDR3 region: CASSDYEQYF. CDR3 nucleotide sequence: TGTGCCAGCAGTGATTACGAGCAGTACTTC.

The chain carries TRBV7-2 and TRBJ2-4; TRBD2 agrees at 14 bases. From germline, CDR1 is SGHTA and CDR2 FQGNSA. The CDR3 totals 16 residues. V lost 4 bases and J lost 6; bases outside the gene matches: 5. The CDR3 loop reads CASSSGLAGGGNIQYF. In DNA, the CDR3 is TGTGCCAGCAGCTCCGGACTAGCGGGAGGCGGAAACATTCAGTACTTC.

The rearrangement links TRBV11-3 to TRBJ2-2, with D unclear. Germline lookup yields CDR1 SGHNT and CDR2 YENEEA. V was clipped by 1 base and J by 5 bases, with 5 bases between them. The CDR3 loop spans 13 amino acids. The CDR3 coding sequence is TGTGCCAGCAGCTTAGCTAGAACCGGGGAGCTGTTTTTT. This sequence encodes CASSLARTGELFF.

CDR3 in amino acids: CASNNPTVYEQYF. CDR3 bases: TGTGCCAGCAACAATCCGACGGTTTACGAGCAGTACTTC. The chain carries TRBV11-2 and TRBJ2-7; D remains ambiguous. The CDR3 sequence is 13 residues long. The germline V gene encodes CDR1 SGHAT and CDR2 FQNNGV. Between the trimmed V and J ends, which lost 7 bases and 4 bases, there was a span of 14 bases.

V gene TRBV4-2 combines with J gene TRBJ2-7; D remains ambiguous. Looked up from germline, CDR1 is LGHNA and CDR2 is YNFKEQ. The CDR3 has 14 amino acids. The V gene lost 1 base and the J gene lost 0 bases, with 7 bases spanning the gap. CDR3 amino acids: CASSQGGSSYEQYF. For the CDR3, the DNA is TGTGCCAGCAGCCAAGGGGGTAGCTCCTACGAGCAGTACTTC.

The chain combines TRBV5-1 with TRBJ1-4; no reliable D call. The V and J ends lost 1 base and 4 bases respectively, with 8 bases between them. Per the germline V gene, CDR1 is SGHRS and CDR2 is YFSETQ. This CDR3 is built from 14 residues. CDR3 sequence reads: CASSLLRGNEKLFF. CDR3 bases: TGCGCCAGCAGCTTGCTTCGGGGTAATGAAAAACTGTTTTTT.

The rearrangement joins TRBV10-3 to TRBJ2-7; 7 bases fit TRBD1. The CDR3 has 15 residues. CDR1 and CDR2 (germline): ENHRY, SYGVKD. After removal of 5 bases from V and 3 bases from J, the junction contained 10 bases not matched to a gene. CDR3 residues: CAISPGQPSFYEQYF. DNA for the CDR3: TGTGCCATCAGTCCGGGACAGCCCTCTTTCTACGAGCAGTACTTC.

This clone was found a few times. The chain is built from TRBV28 and TRBJ1-6; D remains unclear. CDR1 and CDR2 from the germline V gene are MDHEN and SYDVKM. The CDR3 spans 19 residues. The V end lost 8 bases, the J end lost 0 bases, and 23 bases lay between the germline ends. CDR3 in amino acids: CASEGLTLPSSSYNSPLHF. In DNA, the CDR3 is TGTGCCAGCGAAGGGTTGACGTTGCCTTCTAGCTCCTATAATTCACCCCTCCACTTT.

The chain recombines TRBV28 with TRBJ1-3, with D possibly being TRBD1 (6 bases). The germline V gene has CDR1 MDHEN and CDR2 SYDVKM. V shed 6 bases and J shed 2 bases, with 11 bases lying between them. This CDR3 is 14 amino acids long. In nucleotides, the CDR3 is TGTGCCAGCAGCACTACAGGGACTGGAAACACCATATATTTT. It is translated as CASSTTGTGNTIYF.

This chain connects TRBV6-1 to TRBJ1-1; TRBD1 matches at 7 bases. V gave up 3 bases and J gave up 4 bases; unmatched junction bases: 2. The CDR3 sequence is 13 residues long. Germline V lookup: CDR1 MNHNS, CDR2 SASEGT. Here the CDR3 reads CASSDQGGTEAFF. CDR3 sequence (DNA): TGTGCCAGCAGTGACCAGGGGGGCACTGAAGCTTTCTTT.

The J gene is TRBJ2-7, the V gene TRBV2; D is tentatively TRBD1 or TRBD2 (5 bases each). Trimming took off 7 bases at V and 0 bases at J, with 19 bases between the two ends. This CDR3 region has 16 residues. Germline values: CDR1 SNHLY, CDR2 FYNNEI. The DNA of the CDR3 is TGTGCCAGCACACGGGGTGGGGCGAAAAGCTCCTACGAGCAGTACTTC. Its protein product is CASTRGGAKSSYEQYF.

The V and J genes are TRBV2 and TRBJ1-1; D remains ambiguous. V was trimmed by 5 bases and J by 6 bases, leaving 7 bases between them. The CDR3 sequence is 11 residues long. In germline, CDR1 is SNHLY, CDR2 FYNNEI. The CDR3 protein is CASSIRAEAFF. In nucleotides, the CDR3 is TGTGCCAGCAGTATAAGGGCTGAAGCTTTCTTT.

This clone appeared a single time. The V gene is TRBV28, the J gene TRBJ2-7; a weak D match, TRBD2 (6 bases). The V gene's germline CDR1 is MDHEN and CDR2 SYDVKM. This CDR3 is built from 15 residues. Trimming removed 5 bases from V and 10 bases from J, with 24 bases in between. The CDR3, as DNA: TGTGCCAGCAGTCAACCCGTAGGAGGGAGAAATCTCCAGTACTTC. It encodes CASSQPVGGRNLQYF.